These 21 T cell receptor beta chains originate from one sample sequenced in a study of early T cells in non-severe SARS-CoV-2 infection. TCRdb recomputed calls from the 5' RACE reads with MiXCR, one row per CDR3 protein. The sample consists of over 50,000 distinct CDR3 sequences, approximately 9% of them appearing once. Source material: whole blood. The receptors were gathered from an adult who was a healthcare worker with PCR-confirmed SARS-CoV-2 infection or an uninfected control (not recorded which).

The CDR3 DNA follows: TGTGCCAGCAGCCCCCCTTCCTCAAACGAGCAGTACGTC. Translating it yields CASSPPSSNEQYV. J is TRBJ2-7 and V is TRBV7-9, with D hard to call. V shed 5 bases and J shed 5 bases, with 13 bases lying between them. Germline loops: CDR1 SEHNR, CDR2 FQNEAQ (reference sequence). This CDR3 comprises 13 residues.

V usage is TRBV7-6 and J usage is TRBJ2-1; D is possibly TRBD2 (7 bases). This CDR3 comprises 16 residues. Germline V CDR1 and CDR2: SGHVS, FNYEAQ. V was clipped by 6 bases and J by 5 bases, with 20 bases between them. In DNA form, the CDR3 reads TGTGCCAGCAGTAGAGGGGGGGGCTTAGGAGACAATGAGCAGTTCTTC. Protein product: CASSRGGGLGDNEQFF.

The gene calls are TRBV12-3 or TRBV12-4 and TRBJ1-1, with D unclear. The CDR3 runs to 15 residues. The V gene lost 0 bases and the J gene lost 3 bases, with 11 bases spanning the gap. The CDR3 nucleotides are TGTGCCAGCAGTTTAGCGGTCGGTGGGTACACTGAAGCTTTCTTT. Encoded protein: CASSLAVGGYTEAFF.

V is TRBV14 and J is TRBJ2-1, with 9 bases fitting TRBD1. The CDR3 sequence is 14 residues long. Germline CDR1 is SGHDN and CDR2 is FVKESK. V trimming: 3 bases; J trimming: 7 bases; junction bases outside the gene matches: 4. As DNA, the CDR3 is TGTGCCAGCAGCCAGCGGGACAGGGCGAATGAGCAGTTCTTC. This encodes CASSQRDRANEQFF. The variable domain in full, completed from reference TRBV14 and TRBJ2-1, reads EAGVTQFPSHSVIEKGQTVTLRCDPISGHDNLYWYRRVMGKEIKFLLHFVKESKQDESGMPNNRFLAERTGGTYSTLKVQPAELEDSGVYFCASSQRDRANEQFFGPGTRLTVL.

This clonotype was recorded many times. The chain is built from TRBV20-1 and TRBJ1-5; D is undetermined. The germline V gene has CDR1 DFQATT and CDR2 SNEGSKA (reference sequence). This CDR3 comprises 15 residues. Trimming pared 3 bases from V and 5 bases from J, leaving 17 bases between. The CDR3 nucleotides read TGCAGTGCTAGTCGCAGAGAACAGATGGATCAGCCCCAGCATTTT. Protein product: CSASRREQMDQPQHF.

This clonotype has just a few counts. This chain links TRBV29-1 with TRBJ2-3, with a tentative D call TRBD2 (6 bases). CDR1 is SQVTM, CDR2 ANQGSEA, per germline. The CDR3 spans 14 residues. Trimming shortened V by 3 bases and J by 5 bases, and 15 bases separated the two germline ends. DNA of the CDR3: TGCAGCGTTGATGGAGGGTTCTCTGGAGATACGCAGTATTTT. Translation gives CSVDGGFSGDTQYF.

This chain connects TRBV15 to TRBJ2-3; 7 nucleotides agree with TRBD2. This CDR3 has 12 amino acids. Per the germline V gene, CDR1 is LNHNV and CDR2 is YYDKDF (reference sequence). Unmatched junction bases numbered 6, after V lost 1 base and J lost 14 bases. Here the CDR3 reads CATSRGLAARYF. The CDR3 DNA is TGTGCCACCAGCAGAGGACTAGCCGCGCGGTATTTT.

This clonotype was counted a few times. The V gene is TRBV5-6, the J gene TRBJ2-3, with D unresolved. Germline V lookup: CDR1 SGHDT, CDR2 YYEEEE. This CDR3 comprises 14 residues. V was clipped by 0 bases and J by 3 bases, with 8 bases between them. The CDR3 DNA sequence: TGTGCCAGCAGCTTGGAGCGTAGGACAGATACGCAGTATTTT. Protein product: CASSLERRTDTQYF.

The V and J genes are TRBV2 and TRBJ2-7, with D possibly matching TRBD1 (6 bases). The V end lost 1 base, the J end lost 2 bases, and 9 bases lay between the germline ends. The CDR3 length is 14 residues. Germline lookup yields CDR1 SNHLY and CDR2 FYNNEI. The CDR3 loop reads CASSEGDTPYEQYV. CDR3 sequence (DNA): TGTGCCAGCAGTGAAGGGGACACCCCCTACGAGCAGTACGTC.

This clonotype was counted a few times. V usage is TRBV21-1 and J usage is TRBJ2-7; TRBD2 was called by the table and not checked on the DNA. TRBV21-1 is deemed a pseudogene. The CDR3 sequence is 17 residues long. Here the CDR3 DNA reads TGTGCCAGCAGCATTCTTAGAGGGCGGGGGAGCTCCTACGAGCAGTACGTC. Translated, it gives CASSILRGRGSSYEQYV.

The chain joins TRBV28 to TRBJ2-7, with TRBD1 matching over 7 bases. J was trimmed by 0 bases and V by 5 bases; bases with no gene match: 10. CDR3 length: 16 residues. Germline V gene lookup returns CDR1 MDHEN and CDR2 SYDVKM. The CDR3, as DNA: TGTGCCAGCAGTGAAACGGACAGGACACACTCCTACGAGCAGTACGTC. This gives the protein CASSETDRTHSYEQYV.

This clonotype was observed a few times. V usage is TRBV2 and J usage is TRBJ2-1; D is unresolved. This CDR3 is built from 15 residues. CDR1 is SNHLY, CDR2 FYNNEI, per germline. Trimming cost V 6 bases and J 7 bases, with 19 bases left between them. The DNA of the CDR3 is TGTGCCAGCAGGATTAGGGCCACCGGGTGGAATGAGCAGTTCTTC. Amino acids: CASRIRATGWNEQFF.

Only a few counts were recorded for this clonotype. The chain links TRBV7-3 to TRBJ2-2, with 12 nucleotides matching TRBD2. This CDR3 region has 15 residues. V was pared by 3 bases and J by 4 bases, with 0 bases of the junction left unmatched. Germline V gene lookup returns CDR1 SGHTA and CDR2 FQGTGA. In nucleotides, the CDR3 is TGTGCCAGCAGCTTGGGACTAGCGGGCACCGGGGAGCTGTTTTTT. Amino acids: CASSLGLAGTGELFF.

The CDR3 DNA reads as TGTGCCAGCAGCCTTCCTGGGGGGTACAATGAGCAGTTCTTC. Translating gives CASSLPGGYNEQFF. The V and J genes are TRBV5-4 and TRBJ2-1; D is perhaps TRBD2 (6 bases). Germline V lookup: CDR1 SGHNT, CDR2 YYREEE (reference sequence). This CDR3 has 14 residues. V was trimmed by 4 bases and J by 4 bases, leaving 12 bases between them.

Ten or more counts support this clonotype. CDR3 loop: CASSRSGGGNTIYF. CDR3 coding DNA: TGTGCCAGCTCGCGCTCAGGCGGTGGAAACACCATATATTTT. The V and J genes are TRBV18 and TRBJ1-3; D unresolved. This CDR3 has 14 amino acids. V was clipped by 6 bases and J by 3 bases, with 12 bases between them. Germline V gene sequence: CDR1 KGHSH, CDR2 LQKENI.

At least ten counts were recorded for this clonotype. The CDR3 region has the DNA TGCAGCGTTACACAGGGGCAAGAGACCCAGTACTTC. Its translation is CSVTQGQETQYF. The rearrangement uses TRBV29-1 and TRBJ2-5; 7 bases align to TRBD1. Trimming at V came to 5 bases and at J to 2 bases, leaving 2 bases not matched to a gene. The germline V gene encodes CDR1 SQVTM and CDR2 ANQGSEA. There are 12 residues in the CDR3.

This clonotype was seen a few times. The rearrangement joins TRBV7-3 to TRBJ1-2, with a possible D match to TRBD1 (5 bases). The CDR3 is made up of 13 amino acids. V shed 1 base and J shed 7 bases, with 10 bases lying between them. In germline, CDR1 is SGHTA, CDR2 FQGTGA. CDR3: CASSLMSGIGYTF. The CDR3 DNA reads TGTGCCAGCAGCTTAATGTCAGGGATTGGCTACACCTTC.

CDR3 region: CSGLTGAGYTF. In DNA, the CDR3 is TGCAGCGGCCTGACAGGGGCCGGCTACACCTTC. The chain joins TRBV29-1 to TRBJ1-2, with 8 bases lining up with TRBD1. The CDR3 is 11 amino acids. V trimming: 7 bases; J trimming: 8 bases; junction bases outside the gene matches: 6. The germline gives CDR1 SQVTM, CDR2 ANQGSEA.

The CDR3 is CASSLGRAKQETQYF. CDR3 DNA sequence: TGTGCCAGCAGCTTAGGAAGGGCCAAACAAGAGACCCAGTACTTC. The V gene is TRBV7-6, the J gene TRBJ2-5; no clear D. Germline V gene data show CDR1 as SGHVS and CDR2 as FNYEAQ. The length of the CDR3 is 15 residues. The V and J ends lost 1 base and 2 bases respectively, with 11 bases between them.

V and J are TRBV2 and TRBJ2-4; tentative D call: TRBD1 (6 bases). Germline assignment: CDR1 SNHLY and CDR2 FYNNEI. The V gene lost 5 bases and the J gene lost 2 bases, with 13 bases spanning the gap. There are 15 residues in the CDR3. The CDR3 here is CASSQGTLTKNIQYF. CDR3 DNA sequence: TGTGCCAGCAGTCAGGGGACGTTGACCAAAAACATTCAGTACTTC.

V and J are TRBV12-3 or TRBV12-4 and TRBJ2-7; the D is unclear. The CDR3 spans 12 residues. V was cut by 8 bases and J by 5 bases, with 13 bases left in between. The CDR3 here is CASAVFLHEQYV. The CDR3 nucleotides read TGTGCCAGCGCCGTTTTTCTCCACGAGCAGTACGTC.